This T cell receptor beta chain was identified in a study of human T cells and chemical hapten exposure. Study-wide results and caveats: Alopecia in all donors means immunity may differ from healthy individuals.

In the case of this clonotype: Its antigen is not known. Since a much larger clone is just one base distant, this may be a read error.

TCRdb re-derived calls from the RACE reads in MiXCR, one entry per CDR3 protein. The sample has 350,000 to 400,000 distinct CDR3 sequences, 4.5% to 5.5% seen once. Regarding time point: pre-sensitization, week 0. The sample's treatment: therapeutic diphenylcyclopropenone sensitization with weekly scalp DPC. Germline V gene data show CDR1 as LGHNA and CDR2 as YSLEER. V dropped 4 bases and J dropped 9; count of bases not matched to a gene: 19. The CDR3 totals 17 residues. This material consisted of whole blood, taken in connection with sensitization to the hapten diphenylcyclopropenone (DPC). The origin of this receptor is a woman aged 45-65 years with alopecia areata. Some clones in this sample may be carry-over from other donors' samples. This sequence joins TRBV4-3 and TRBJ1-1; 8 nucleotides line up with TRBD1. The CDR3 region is CASSPGVEQGGVTKAFF. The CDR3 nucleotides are TGCGCCAGCAGCCCCGGTGTGGAACAGGGGGGCGTAACTAAAGCTTTCTTT.